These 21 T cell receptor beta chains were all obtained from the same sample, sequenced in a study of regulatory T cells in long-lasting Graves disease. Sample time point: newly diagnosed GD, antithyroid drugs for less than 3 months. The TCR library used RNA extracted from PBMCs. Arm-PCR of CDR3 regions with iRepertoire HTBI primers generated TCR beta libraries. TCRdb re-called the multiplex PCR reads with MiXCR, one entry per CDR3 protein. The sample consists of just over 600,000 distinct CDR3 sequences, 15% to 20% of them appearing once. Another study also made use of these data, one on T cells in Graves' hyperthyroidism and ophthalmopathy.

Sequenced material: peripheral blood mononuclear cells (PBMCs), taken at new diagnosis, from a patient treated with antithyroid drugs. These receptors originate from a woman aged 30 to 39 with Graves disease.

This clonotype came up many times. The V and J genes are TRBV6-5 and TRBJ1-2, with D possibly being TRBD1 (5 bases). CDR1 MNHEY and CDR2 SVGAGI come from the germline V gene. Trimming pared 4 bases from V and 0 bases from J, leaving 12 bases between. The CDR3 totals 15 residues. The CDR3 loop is CASSSFRQSNYGYTF. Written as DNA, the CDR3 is TGTGCCAGCAGTTCGTTCCGACAGTCTAACTATGGCTACACCTTC.

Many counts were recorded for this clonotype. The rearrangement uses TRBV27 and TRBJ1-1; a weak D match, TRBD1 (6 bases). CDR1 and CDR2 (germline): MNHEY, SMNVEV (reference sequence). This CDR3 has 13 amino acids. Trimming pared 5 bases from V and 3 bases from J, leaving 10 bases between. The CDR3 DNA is TGTGCCAGCAGTCAAGGGGGTTACACTGAAGCTTTCTTT. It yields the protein CASSQGGYTEAFF.

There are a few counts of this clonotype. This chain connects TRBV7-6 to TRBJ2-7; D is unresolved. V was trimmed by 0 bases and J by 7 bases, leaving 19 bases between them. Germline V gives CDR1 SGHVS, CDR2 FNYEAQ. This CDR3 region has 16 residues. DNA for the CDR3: TGTGCCAGCAGCTTAGCGGAGTCGGCGGACCCCGGGGAGCAGTACTTC. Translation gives CASSLAESADPGEQYF. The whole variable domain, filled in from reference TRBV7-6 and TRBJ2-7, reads GAGVSQSPRYKVTKRGQDVALRCDPISGHVSLYWYRQALGQGPEFLTYFNYEAQQDKSGLPNDRFSAERPEGSISTLTIQRTEQRDSAMYRCASSLAESADPGEQYFGPGTRLTVT.

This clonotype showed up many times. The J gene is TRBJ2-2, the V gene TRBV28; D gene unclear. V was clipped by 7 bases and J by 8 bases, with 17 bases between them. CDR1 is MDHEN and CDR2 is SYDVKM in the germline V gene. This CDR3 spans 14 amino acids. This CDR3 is CASTRPGLLGELFF. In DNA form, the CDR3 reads TGTGCCAGCACGAGGCCCGGGCTTCTTGGGGAGCTGTTTTTT.

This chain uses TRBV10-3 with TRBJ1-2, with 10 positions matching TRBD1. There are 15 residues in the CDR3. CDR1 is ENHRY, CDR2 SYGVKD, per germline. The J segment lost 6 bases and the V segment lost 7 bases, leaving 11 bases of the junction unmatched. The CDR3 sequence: CAINRGDRGSDGYTF. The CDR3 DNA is TGTGCCATCAATAGGGGGGACAGGGGATCGGATGGCTACACCTTC.

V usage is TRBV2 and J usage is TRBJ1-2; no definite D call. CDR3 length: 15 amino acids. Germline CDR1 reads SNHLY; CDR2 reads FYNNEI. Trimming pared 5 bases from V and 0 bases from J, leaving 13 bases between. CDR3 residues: CASSSQVPSNYGYTF. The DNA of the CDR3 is TGTGCCAGCAGTTCTCAAGTACCCTCTAACTATGGCTACACCTTC.

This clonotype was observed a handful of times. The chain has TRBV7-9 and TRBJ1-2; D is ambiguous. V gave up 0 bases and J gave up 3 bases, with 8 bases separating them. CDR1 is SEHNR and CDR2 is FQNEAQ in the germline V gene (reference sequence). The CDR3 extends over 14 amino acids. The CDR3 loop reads CASSLAGLDYGYTF. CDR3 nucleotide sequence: TGTGCCAGCAGCTTAGCGGGGTTGGACTATGGCTACACCTTC.

CDR3 coding DNA: TGCGCCAGCAGCCAAGCGGGGGGCGATTCACCCCTCCACTTT. Its translation: CASSQAGGDSPLHF. V is TRBV4-1 and J is TRBJ1-6, with a possible D match to TRBD1 (6 bases). V was trimmed by 1 base and J by 8 bases, leaving 9 bases between them. The CDR3 consists of 14 residues. The germline V gene has CDR1 MGHRA and CDR2 YSYEKL.

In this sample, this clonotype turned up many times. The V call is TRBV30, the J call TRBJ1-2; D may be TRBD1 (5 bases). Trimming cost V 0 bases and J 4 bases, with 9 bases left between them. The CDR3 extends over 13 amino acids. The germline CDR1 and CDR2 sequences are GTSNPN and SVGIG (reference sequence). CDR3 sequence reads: CAWSVQGPYGYTF. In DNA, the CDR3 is TGTGCCTGGAGTGTTCAGGGTCCCTATGGCTACACCTTC.

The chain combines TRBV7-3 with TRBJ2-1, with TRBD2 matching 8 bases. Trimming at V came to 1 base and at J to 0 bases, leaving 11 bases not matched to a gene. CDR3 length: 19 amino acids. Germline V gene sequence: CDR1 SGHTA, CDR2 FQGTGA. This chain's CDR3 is CASSLSPAERGSSYNEQFF. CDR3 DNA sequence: TGTGCCAGCAGCTTAAGTCCGGCGGAGCGGGGGAGCTCCTACAATGAGCAGTTCTTC.

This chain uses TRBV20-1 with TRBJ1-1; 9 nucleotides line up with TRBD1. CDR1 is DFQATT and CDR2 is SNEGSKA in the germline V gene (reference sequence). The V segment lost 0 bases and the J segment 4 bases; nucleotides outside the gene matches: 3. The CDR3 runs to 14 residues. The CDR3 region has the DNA TGCAGTGCTAGAGATGGACAGGGGATCACTGAAGCTTTCTTT. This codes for CSARDGQGITEAFF.

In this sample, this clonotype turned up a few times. The CDR3 DNA follows: TGCAGTGCTAGAGATCTGTATAGGTATCCCGACGAGCAGTACTTC. It encodes CSARDLYRYPDEQYF. The J gene is TRBJ2-7, the V gene TRBV20-1; D unclear. Trimming removed 0 bases from V and 5 bases from J, with 17 bases in between. The CDR3 extends over 15 amino acids. CDR1 and CDR2 from the germline V gene are DFQATT and SNEGSKA (reference sequence).

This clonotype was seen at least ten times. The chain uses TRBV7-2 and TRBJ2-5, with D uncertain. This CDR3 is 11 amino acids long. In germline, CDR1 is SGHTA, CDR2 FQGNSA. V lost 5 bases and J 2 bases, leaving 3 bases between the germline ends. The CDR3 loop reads CASSNQETQYF. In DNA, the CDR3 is TGTGCCAGCAGCAATCAAGAGACCCAGTACTTC. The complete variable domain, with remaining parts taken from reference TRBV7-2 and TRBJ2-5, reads GAGVSQSPSNKVTEKGKDVELRCDPISGHTALYWYRQSLGQGLEFLIYFQGNSAPDKSGLPSDRFSAERTGGSVSTLTIQRTQQEDSAVYLCASSNQETQYFGPGTRLLVL.

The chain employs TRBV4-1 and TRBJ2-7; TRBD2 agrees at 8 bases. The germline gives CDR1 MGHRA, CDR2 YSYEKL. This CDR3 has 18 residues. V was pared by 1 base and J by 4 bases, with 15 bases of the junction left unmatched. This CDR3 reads CASSQGSGGRISPYEQYF. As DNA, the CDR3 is TGCGCCAGCAGCCAAGGTTCGGGGGGGAGGATTTCACCATACGAGCAGTACTTC.

The CDR3 DNA follows: TGCGCCAGCAGAGCCGGGACCATAAGCTCCTACAATGAGCAGTTCTTC. Protein product: CASRAGTISSYNEQFF. The rearrangement joins TRBV5-1 to TRBJ2-1; D is tentatively TRBD1 or TRBD2 (5 bases each). The CDR3 spans 16 residues. V was clipped by 5 bases and J by 0 bases, with 15 bases between them. Germline V gene data show CDR1 as SGHRS and CDR2 as YFSETQ.

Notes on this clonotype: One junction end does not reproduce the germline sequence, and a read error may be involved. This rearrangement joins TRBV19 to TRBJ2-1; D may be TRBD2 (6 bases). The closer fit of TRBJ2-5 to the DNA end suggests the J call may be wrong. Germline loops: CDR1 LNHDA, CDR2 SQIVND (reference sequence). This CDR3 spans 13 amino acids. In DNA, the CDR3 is TGTGCCAGTAGTCTAGATGCGGGGAAGACCCAGTACTTC. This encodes CASSLDAGKTQYF.

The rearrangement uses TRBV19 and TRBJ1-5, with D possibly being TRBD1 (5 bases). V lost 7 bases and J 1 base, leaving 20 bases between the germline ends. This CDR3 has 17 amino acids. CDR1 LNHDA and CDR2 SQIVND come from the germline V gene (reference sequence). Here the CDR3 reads CASTSQVIALSNQPQHF. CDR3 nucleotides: TGTGCCAGTACCTCACAGGTAATTGCATTAAGCAATCAGCCCCAGCATTTT.

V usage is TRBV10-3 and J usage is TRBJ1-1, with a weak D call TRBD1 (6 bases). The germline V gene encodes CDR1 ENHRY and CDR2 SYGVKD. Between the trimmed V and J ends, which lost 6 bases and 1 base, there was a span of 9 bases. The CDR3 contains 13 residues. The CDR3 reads CAISNRENTEAFF. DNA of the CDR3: TGTGCCATCAGCAACAGGGAGAACACTGAAGCTTTCTTT.

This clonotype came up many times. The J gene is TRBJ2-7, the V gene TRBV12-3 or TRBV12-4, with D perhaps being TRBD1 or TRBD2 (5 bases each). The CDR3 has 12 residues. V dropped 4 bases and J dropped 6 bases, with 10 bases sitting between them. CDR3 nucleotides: TGTGCCAGCAGTTCCAGGGAGAGCGAGCAGTACTTC. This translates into CASSSRESEQYF.

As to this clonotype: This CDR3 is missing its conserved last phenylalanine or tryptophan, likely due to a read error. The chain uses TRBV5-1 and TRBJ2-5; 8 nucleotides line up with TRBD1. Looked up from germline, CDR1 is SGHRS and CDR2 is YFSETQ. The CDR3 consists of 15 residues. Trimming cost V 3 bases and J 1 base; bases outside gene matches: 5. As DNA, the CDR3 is TGCGCCAGCAGCTACCGACAGGGGATCCAAGAGACCCAGTACCTC. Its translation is CASSYRQGIQETQYL.

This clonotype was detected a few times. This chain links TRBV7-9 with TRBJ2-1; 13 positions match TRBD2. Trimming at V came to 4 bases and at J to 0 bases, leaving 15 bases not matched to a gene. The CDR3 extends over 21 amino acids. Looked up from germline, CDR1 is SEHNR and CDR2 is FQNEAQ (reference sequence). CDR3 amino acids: CASSYRLVSRTSGSSYNEQFF. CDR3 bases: TGTGCCAGCAGCTACCGGTTAGTGTCGAGGACTAGCGGGAGCTCCTACAATGAGCAGTTCTTC.